This record covers a single TCR beta chain. Its cognate antigen is unknown. The beta constant-region primer was an equimolar mix of two oligonucleotides covering TRBC1 and TRBC2. Four rounds of PCR amplified the ligated cDNA using nested alpha and beta constant-region primers plus SP2. Each CDR3 protein gets one entry after TCRdb re-called the UMI-ligation and nested PCR reads with MiXCR. The sample yields 80,000 to 95,000 distinct CDR3 sequences, about 10% seen once. The record originates from a study of naive and memory T cell subsets. Broader study findings: Each distinct alpha or beta sequence counts as one clonotype.

After the first PCR, alpha and beta chain libraries were processed separately. Overnight CMV lysate stimulation of fresh PBMCs defined donor CMV status by CD4+ IFNgamma. The J segment lost 1 base and the V segment lost 1 base, leaving 3 bases of the junction unmatched. CDR3 length: 15 residues. CDR1 is MGHRA, CDR2 YSYEKL, per germline. The specimen was naive CD8+ T cells from blood. V is TRBV4-1 and J is TRBJ2-7; TRBD1 matches at 8 bases. The clonotype originates from a human donor in good health. CDR3 nucleotide sequence: TGCGCCAGCAGCCAAGGCGGGACAGGTTCCTACGAGCAGTACTTC. It encodes CASSQGGTGSYEQYF.